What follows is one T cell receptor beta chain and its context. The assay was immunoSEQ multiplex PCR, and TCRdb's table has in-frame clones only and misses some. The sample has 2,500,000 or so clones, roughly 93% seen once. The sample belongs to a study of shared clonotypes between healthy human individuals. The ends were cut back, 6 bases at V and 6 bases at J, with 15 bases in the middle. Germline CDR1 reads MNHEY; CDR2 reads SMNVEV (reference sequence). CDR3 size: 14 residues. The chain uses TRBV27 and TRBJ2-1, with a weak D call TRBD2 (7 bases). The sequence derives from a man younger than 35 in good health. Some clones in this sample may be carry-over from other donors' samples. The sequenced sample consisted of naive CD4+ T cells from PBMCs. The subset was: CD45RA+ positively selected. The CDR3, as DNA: TGTGCCAGCAGCCCAGACGGGGGGCCCAATGAGCAGTTCTTC. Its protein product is CASSPDGGPNEQFF.